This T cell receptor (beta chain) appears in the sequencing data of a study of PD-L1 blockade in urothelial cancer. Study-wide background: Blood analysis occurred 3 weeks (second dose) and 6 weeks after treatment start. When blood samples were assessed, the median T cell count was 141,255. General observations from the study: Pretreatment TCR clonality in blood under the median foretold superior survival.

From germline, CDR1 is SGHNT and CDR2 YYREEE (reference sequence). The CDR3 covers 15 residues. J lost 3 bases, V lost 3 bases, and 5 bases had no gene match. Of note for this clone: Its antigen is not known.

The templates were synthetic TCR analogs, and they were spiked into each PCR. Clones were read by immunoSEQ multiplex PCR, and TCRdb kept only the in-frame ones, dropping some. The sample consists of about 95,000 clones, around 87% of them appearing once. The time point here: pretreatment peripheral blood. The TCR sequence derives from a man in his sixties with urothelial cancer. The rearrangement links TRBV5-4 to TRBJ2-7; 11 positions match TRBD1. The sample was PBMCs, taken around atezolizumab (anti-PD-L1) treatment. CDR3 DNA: TGTGCCAGCAGCTGGGGACAGGGGGGATACTACGAGCAGTACTTC. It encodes CASSWGQGGYYEQYF.